This T cell receptor beta chain was retrieved from a study of beta chain features in type 1 diabetes. This clone has a handful of counts. The antigen is not known. Broader study findings: Patients with Type 1 diabetes showed moderately but significantly shorter TCRB CDR3s in all four CD4+ subsets. When VDJ junctions were examined, type 1 diabetes patients showed fewer insertions and more deletions.

Germline V lookup: CDR1 SGHKS, CDR2 YYEKEE (reference sequence). Trimming pared 2 bases from V and 3 bases from J, leaving 6 bases between. This CDR3 contains 13 residues. Expressed TCRB transcripts were sequenced because the entire RNA isolate underwent reverse transcription. Data came from immunoSEQ multiplex PCR; TCRdb stores just in-frame clones and leaves some out. The sample shows some 350,000 clones, around 10% of them seen only once. The rearrangement links TRBV5-5 to TRBJ1-5; no clear D gene. Sequenced material: central memory CD4+ T cells from blood. The receptor comes from a man under 40 with type 1 diabetes. The CDR3 DNA reads as TGTGCCAGCAGCTTTGGGGACAATCAGCCCCAGCATTTT. Amino acid sequence: CASSFGDNQPQHF.